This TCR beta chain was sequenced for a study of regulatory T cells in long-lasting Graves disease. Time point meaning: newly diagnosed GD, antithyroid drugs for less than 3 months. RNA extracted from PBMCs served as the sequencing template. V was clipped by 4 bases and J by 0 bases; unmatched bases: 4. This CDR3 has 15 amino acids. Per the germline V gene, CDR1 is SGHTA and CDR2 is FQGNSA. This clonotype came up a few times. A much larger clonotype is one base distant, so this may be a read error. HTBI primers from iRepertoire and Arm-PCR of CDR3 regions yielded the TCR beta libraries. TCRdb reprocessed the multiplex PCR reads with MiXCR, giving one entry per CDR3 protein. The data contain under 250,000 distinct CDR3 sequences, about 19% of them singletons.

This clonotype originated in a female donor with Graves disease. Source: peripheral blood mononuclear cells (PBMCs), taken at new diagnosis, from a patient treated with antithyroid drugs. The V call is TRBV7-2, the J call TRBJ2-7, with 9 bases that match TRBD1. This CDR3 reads CASSSRTGDSYEQYF. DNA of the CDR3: TGTGCCAGCAGCTCGAGGACAGGGGACTCCTACGAGCAGTACTTC.